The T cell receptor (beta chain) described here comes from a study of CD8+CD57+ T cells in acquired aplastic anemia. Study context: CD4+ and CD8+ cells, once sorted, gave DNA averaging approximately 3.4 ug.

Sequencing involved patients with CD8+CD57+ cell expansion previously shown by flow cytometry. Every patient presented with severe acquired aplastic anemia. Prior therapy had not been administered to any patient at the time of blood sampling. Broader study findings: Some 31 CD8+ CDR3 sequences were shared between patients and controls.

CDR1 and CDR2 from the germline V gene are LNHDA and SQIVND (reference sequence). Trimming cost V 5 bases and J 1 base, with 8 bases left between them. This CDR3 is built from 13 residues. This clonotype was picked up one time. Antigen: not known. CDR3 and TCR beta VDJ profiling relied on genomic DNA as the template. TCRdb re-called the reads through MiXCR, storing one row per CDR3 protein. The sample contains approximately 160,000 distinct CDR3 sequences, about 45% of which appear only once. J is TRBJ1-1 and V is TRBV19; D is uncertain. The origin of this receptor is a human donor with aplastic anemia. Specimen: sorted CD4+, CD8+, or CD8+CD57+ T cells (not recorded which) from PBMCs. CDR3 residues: CASSDTANTEAFF. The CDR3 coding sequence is TGTGCCAGTAGTGATACTGCGAACACTGAAGCTTTCTTT.